Listed here are 8 T cell receptor beta chains from one sample, sequenced in a study of control samples from healthy donors and cancer patients. This table comes from immunoSEQ multiplex PCR, and its TCRdb copy is limited to in-frame clones, with some not included. The sample has around 100,000 clones; roughly 92% are singletons. The sample was blood. The receptors originated from a human donor in good health. The donor label of this sample is uncertain.

The rearrangement uses TRBV24-1 and TRBJ1-2; TRBD1 might be the D (5 bases). In germline, CDR1 is KGHDR, CDR2 SFDVKD. Trimming took off 4 bases at V and 5 bases at J, with 10 bases between the two ends. This CDR3 region has 13 residues. The CDR3 protein is CATSEGTRYGYTF. As DNA, the CDR3 is TGTGCCACCAGTGAAGGGACGCGGTATGGCTACACCTTC.

The chain couples TRBV2 to TRBJ1-1; D is uncertain. Trimming cost V 7 bases and J 0 bases, with 18 bases left between them. Germline CDR1 SNHLY, CDR2 FYNNEI. The CDR3 contains 16 residues. For the CDR3, the DNA is TGTGCCAGCAAGACCATAAGCGAGGGCATGAACACTGAAGCTTTCTTT. Its translation: CASKTISEGMNTEAFF.

This clone has only one observation. The chain couples TRBV6-2 or TRBV6-3 to TRBJ1-5, with D unclear. V was clipped by 0 bases and J by 3 bases, with 12 bases between them. In germline, CDR1 is MNHEY, CDR2 SVGEGT. The CDR3 is 16 amino acids. Written as DNA, the CDR3 is TGTGCCAGCAGTTACTCCGACTCCCGGGCCAATCAGCCCCAGCATTTT. This translates into CASSYSDSRANQPQHF.

The rearrangement uses TRBV6-1 and TRBJ1-4; no clear D. Germline-derived CDR1 and CDR2 are MNHNS and SASEGT. Trimming left V 2 bases short and J 7 bases short, with 14 bases between. This CDR3 spans 15 amino acids. The CDR3 sequence: CASSERTPGSEKLFF. The DNA of the CDR3 is TGTGCCAGCAGTGAAAGGACCCCCGGTAGTGAAAAACTGTTTTTT.

This clone was seen only once. The chain has TRBV6-1 and TRBJ1-1; 9 bases map to TRBD1. V was clipped by 0 bases and J by 5 bases; unmatched bases: 13. CDR3 length: 18 amino acids. Germline V gene data show CDR1 as MNHNS and CDR2 as SASEGT. CDR3 residues: CASSEAQEMGQGRTEAFF. The CDR3 bases are TGTGCCAGCAGTGAAGCGCAAGAGATGGGACAGGGACGTACTGAAGCTTTCTTT.

This clone is labeled medium-sized. The chain uses TRBV3-1 (or the pseudogene TRBV3-2) and TRBJ2-6; D remains unclear. The germline CDR1 and CDR2 sequences are LGHDT and YNNKEL (reference sequence). This CDR3 comprises 15 residues. With 0 bases removed from V and 0 bases from J, the gap between germline ends came to 3 bases. In DNA form, the CDR3 reads TGTGCCAGCAGCCAAGACAGCTCTGGGGCCAACGTCCTGACTTTC. Encoded protein: CASSQDSSGANVLTF.

The V and J genes are TRBV14 and TRBJ2-5, with TRBD2 as a possible D gene (6 bases). This CDR3 region has 13 residues. Germline V gene data show CDR1 as SGHDN and CDR2 as FVKESK. The V gene lost 4 bases and the J gene lost 2 bases, with 8 bases spanning the gap. In DNA, the CDR3 is TGTGCCAGCAGCCCGGGACTGCAAGAGACCCAGTACTTC. Translation gives CASSPGLQETQYF.

The chain recombines TRBV9 with TRBJ2-1; 7 nucleotides match TRBD2. The CDR3 covers 16 residues. Germline loops: CDR1 SGDLS, CDR2 YYNGEE. V lost 4 bases and J lost 0; bases outside the gene matches: 7. CDR3 bases: TGTGCCAGCAGCAAACGGGACTACAGCTCCTACAATGAGCAGTTCTTC. Residues: CASSKRDYSSYNEQFF.